Listed below are T cell receptor beta chains from one sample, sequenced in a study of shared clonotypes between healthy human individuals. Using immunoSEQ multiplex PCR, the repertoire was profiled, and TCRdb retains in-frame clones only, with some absent. The sample gives about 1 million clones, 65% to 75% of which show up once; nearly 1.5% is in the top ten. The material sequenced was memory CD4+ T cells sorted from blood. All receptors derive from a man aged 18-30 years in good health. Both conserved end residues are trimmed from each CDR3. Each record gives: CDR3 length, V gene, CDR3 protein.

15 | TRBV4-1 | ASSQAGWDISTDTQY
11 | TRBV13 | ASSSRRGTEAF
13 | TRBV11-2 | ASSTQTSRYNEQF
13 | TRBV6-5 | ASSYSEAGSYEQY
13 | TRBV30 | AWSVRGSGKETQY
11 | TRBV30 | AWSVGVQETQY
11 | TRBV5-1 | ASSLGGTTEAF
13 | TRBV27 | ASSSRGRGANVLT
11 | TRBV7-9 | ASSSLRNTEAF
13 | TRBV10-3 | AVRTSGGAGETQY
12 | TRBV12-5 | ASGLDRAFYGYT
9 | TRBV11-2 | ASRTGYEQY
13 | TRBV7-8 | ASSFNRDSRYEQY